This TCR beta chain derives from a study of PD-1 blockade in mismatch repair-deficient tumors. This clone was counted ten times or more. The assay was immunoSEQ multiplex PCR, and TCRdb's table has in-frame clones only and misses some. The table lists about 110,000 clones, about 80% of them singletons. The starting material was peripheral blood, obtained roughly 13 months after starting pembrolizumab. The receptor's source is an adult with mismatch repair-deficient cancer.

Written as DNA, the CDR3 is TGTGCCAGCAGTGATTCAGGTAATCAGCCCCAGCATTTT. Encoded protein: CASSDSGNQPQHF. The chain carries TRBV2 and TRBJ1-5; no clear D gene. The CDR3 spans 13 residues. The germline V gene has CDR1 SNHLY and CDR2 FYNNEI. Trimming cost V 3 bases and J 4 bases, with 7 bases left between them.